The clone carrying this T cell receptor beta chain showed up just once. Antigen: not known. V lost 7 bases and J lost 1, with 13 bases in between. This CDR3 comprises 14 residues. Other autoimmune diseases, uncontrolled infections, pregnancy or lactation ruled patients out of participation. The diagnosis combined clinical symptoms, thyroxine, TRAb, thyroid ultrasound and orbital computed tomography scans. Researchers took RNA transcripts and amplified TCR beta CDR3 regions from them. First-round RT-PCR relied on HTBI primers, and a second-round multiplex PCR came next. TCRdb re-called the multiplex PCR reads through MiXCR, storing one row per CDR3 protein. This table has roughly 170,000 distinct CDR3 sequences, 30% to 45% appearing once. The entry originates in a study of Graves' ophthalmopathy and Graves' hyperthyroidism. Study outcomes and limitations: A classifier, a 13-signature model, separated ophthalmopathy from stable hyperthyroidism with approximately 88% sensitivity and approximately 81% specificity. Clonotypes were expanded in thyroid at above 0.001 frequency, and most also appeared in blood.

Sequenced: peripheral blood. The sequence derives from a man aged 25 to 40 with Graves' ophthalmopathy. The chain joins TRBV12-3 or TRBV12-4 to TRBJ1-1, with D hard to call. CDR3 DNA sequence: TGTGCCAGCACCCCGGCTAGGGCGAACACTGAAGCTTTCTTT. The encoded protein is CASTPARANTEAFF.